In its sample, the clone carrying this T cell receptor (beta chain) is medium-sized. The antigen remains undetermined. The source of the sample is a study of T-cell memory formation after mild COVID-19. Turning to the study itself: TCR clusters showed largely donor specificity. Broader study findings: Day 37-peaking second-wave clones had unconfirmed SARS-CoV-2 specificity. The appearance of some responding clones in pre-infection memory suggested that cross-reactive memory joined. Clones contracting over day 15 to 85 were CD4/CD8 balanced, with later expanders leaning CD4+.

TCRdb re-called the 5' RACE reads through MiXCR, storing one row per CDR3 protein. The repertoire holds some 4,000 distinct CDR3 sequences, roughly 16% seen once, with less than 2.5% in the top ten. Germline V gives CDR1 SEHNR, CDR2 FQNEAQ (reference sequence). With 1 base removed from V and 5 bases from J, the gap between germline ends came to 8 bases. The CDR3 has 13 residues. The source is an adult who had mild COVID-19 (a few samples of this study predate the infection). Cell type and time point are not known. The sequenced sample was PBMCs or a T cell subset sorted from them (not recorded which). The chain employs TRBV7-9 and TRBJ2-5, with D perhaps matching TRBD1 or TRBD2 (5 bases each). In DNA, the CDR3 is TGTGCCAGCAGCTTAGTTGGGACGGAGACCCAGTACTTC. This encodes CASSLVGTETQYF.